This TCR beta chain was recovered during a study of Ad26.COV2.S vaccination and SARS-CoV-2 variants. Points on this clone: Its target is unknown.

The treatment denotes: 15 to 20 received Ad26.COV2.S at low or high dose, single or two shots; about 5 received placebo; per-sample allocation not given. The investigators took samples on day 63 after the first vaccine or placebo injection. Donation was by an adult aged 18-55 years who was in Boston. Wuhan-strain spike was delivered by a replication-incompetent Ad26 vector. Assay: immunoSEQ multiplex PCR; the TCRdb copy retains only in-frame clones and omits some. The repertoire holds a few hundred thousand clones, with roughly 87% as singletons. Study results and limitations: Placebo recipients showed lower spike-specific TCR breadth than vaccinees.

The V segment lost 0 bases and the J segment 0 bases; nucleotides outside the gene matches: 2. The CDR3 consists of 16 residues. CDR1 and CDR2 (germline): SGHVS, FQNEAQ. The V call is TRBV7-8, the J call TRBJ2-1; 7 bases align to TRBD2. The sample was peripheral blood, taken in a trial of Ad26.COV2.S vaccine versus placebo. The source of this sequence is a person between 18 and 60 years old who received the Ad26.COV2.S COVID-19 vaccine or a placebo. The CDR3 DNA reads TGTGCCAGCAGCTTAGCCGGGAGGACCTCCTACAATGAGCAGTTCTTC. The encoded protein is CASSLAGRTSYNEQFF.